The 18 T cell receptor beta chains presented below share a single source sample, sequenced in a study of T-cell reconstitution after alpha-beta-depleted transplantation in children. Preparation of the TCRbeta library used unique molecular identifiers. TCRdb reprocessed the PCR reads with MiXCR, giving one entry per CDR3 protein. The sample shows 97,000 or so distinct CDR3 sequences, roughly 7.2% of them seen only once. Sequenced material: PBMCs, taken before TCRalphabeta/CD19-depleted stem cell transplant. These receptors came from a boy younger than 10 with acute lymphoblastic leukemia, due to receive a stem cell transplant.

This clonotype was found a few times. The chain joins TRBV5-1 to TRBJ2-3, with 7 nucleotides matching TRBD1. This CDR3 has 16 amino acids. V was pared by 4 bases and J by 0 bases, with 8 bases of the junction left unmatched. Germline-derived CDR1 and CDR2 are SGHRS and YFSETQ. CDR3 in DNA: TGCGCCAGCAGCCCCGTGGACAGGATAAGCACAGATACGCAGTATTTT. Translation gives CASSPVDRISTDTQYF.

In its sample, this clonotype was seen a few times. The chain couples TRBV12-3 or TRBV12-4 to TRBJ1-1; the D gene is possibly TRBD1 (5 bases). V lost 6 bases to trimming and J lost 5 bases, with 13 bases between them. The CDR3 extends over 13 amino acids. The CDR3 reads CASSPVGRTEAFF. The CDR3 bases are TGTGCCAGCAGCCCCGTGGGACGGACTGAAGCTTTCTTT.

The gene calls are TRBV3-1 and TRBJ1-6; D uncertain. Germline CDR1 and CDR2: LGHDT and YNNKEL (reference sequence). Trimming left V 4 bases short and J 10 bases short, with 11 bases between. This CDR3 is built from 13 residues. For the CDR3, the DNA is TGTGCCAGCAGCCTCGAAGGGAGCTCACCCCTCCACTTT. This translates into CASSLEGSSPLHF.

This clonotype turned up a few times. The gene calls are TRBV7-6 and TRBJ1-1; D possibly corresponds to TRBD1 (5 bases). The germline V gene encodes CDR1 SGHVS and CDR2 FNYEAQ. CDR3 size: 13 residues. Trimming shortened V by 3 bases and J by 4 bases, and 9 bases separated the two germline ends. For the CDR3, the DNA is TGTGCCAGCAGCTTCGCAGGGAGCACTGAAGCTTTCTTT. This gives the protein CASSFAGSTEAFF.

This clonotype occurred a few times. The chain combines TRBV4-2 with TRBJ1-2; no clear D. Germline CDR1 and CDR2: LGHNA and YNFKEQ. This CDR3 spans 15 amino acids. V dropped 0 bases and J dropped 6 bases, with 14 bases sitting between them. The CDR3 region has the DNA TGTGCCAGCAGCCAAGATATGGATACGCGGGATGGCTACACCTTC. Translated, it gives CASSQDMDTRDGYTF.

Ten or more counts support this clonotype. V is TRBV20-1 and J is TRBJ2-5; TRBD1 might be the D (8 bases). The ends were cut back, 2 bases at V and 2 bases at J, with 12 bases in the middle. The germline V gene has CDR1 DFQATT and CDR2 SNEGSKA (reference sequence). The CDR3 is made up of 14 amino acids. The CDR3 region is CSARTGGEQETQYF. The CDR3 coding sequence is TGCAGTGCTAGAACAGGGGGGGAGCAAGAGACCCAGTACTTC.

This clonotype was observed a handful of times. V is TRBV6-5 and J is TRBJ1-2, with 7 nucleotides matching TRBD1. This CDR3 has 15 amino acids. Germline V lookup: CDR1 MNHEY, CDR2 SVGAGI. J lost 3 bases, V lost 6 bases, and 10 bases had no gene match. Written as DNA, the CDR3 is TGTGCCAGCAGGCCGACAGGGAAGGGGGACTATGGCTACACCTTC. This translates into CASRPTGKGDYGYTF.

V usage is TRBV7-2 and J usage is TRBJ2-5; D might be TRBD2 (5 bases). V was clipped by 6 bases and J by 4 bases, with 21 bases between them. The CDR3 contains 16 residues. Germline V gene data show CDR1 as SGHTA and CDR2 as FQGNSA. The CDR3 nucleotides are TGTGCCAGCAGTTACCCCGGGATAAAAATATTAGAGACCCAGTACTTC. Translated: CASSYPGIKILETQYF.

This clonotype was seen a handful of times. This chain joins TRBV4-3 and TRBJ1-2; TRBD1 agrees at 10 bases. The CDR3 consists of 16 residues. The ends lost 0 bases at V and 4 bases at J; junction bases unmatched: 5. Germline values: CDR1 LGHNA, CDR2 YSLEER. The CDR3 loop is CASSQDVGQGTYGYTF. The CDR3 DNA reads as TGCGCCAGCAGCCAAGATGTGGGACAGGGGACCTATGGCTACACCTTC.

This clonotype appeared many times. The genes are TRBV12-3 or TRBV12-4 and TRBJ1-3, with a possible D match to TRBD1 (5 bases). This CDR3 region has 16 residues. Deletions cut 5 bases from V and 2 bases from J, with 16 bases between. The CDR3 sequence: CASSLRLSGTGNTIYF. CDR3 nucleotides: TGTGCCAGCAGTCTCCGACTATCAGGGACTGGAAACACCATATATTTT.

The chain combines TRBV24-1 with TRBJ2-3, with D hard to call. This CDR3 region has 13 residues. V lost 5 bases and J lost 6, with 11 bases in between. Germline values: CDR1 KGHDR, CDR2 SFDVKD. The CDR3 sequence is CATSGPQDDTQYF. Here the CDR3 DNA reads TGTGCCACCAGTGGCCCCCAAGACGATACGCAGTATTTT.

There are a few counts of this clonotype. In nucleotides, the CDR3 is TGCAGTGCCCCCCGGGGAAGGAATGAAAAACTGTTTTTT. Protein product: CSAPRGRNEKLFF. J is TRBJ1-4 and V is TRBV20-1; D remains unclear. CDR3 length: 13 residues. The ends were cut back, 6 bases at V and 5 bases at J, with 13 bases in the middle. CDR1 and CDR2 (germline): DFQATT, SNEGSKA (reference sequence).

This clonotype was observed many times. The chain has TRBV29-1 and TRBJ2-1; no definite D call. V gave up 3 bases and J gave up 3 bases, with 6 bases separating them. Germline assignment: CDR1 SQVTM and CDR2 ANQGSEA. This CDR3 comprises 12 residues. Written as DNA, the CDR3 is TGCAGCGTTGACGACGGCTACAATGAGCAGTTCTTC. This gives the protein CSVDDGYNEQFF.

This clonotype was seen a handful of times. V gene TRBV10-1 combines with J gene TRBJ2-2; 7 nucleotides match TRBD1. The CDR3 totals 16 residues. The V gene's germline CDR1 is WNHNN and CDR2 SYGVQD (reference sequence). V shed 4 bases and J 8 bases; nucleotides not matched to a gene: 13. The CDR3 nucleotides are TGCGCCAGCAGTGTAGGGACAGAAGCCGGCCCTGGGGAGCTGTTTTTT. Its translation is CASSVGTEAGPGELFF.

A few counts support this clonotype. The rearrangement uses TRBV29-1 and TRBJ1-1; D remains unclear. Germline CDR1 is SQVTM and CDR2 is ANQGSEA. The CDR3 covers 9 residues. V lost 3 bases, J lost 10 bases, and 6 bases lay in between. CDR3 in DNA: TGCAGCGTTGAGTGGGTAGCTTTCTTT. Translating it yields CSVEWVAFF.

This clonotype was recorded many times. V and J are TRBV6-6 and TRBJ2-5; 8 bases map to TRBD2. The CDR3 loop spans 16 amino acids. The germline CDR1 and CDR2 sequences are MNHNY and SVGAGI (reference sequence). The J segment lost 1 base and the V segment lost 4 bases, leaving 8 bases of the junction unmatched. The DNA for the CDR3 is TGTGCCAGCAGTTTGGGGTTAGCGGGGACCCAAGAGACCCAGTACTTC. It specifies CASSLGLAGTQETQYF.

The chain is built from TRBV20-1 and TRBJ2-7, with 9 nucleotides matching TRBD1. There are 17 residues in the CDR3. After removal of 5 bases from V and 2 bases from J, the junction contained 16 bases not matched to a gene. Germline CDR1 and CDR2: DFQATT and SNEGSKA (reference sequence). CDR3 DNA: TGCAGTGCTCTTCAGGACAGGGGAAGTGAACGTCCCTACGAGCAGTACTTC. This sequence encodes CSALQDRGSERPYEQYF.

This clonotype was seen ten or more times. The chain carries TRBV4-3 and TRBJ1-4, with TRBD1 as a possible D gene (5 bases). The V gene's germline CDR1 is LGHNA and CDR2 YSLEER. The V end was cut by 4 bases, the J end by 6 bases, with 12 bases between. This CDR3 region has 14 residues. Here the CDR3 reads CASSPRGAHEKLFF. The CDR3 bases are TGCGCCAGCAGCCCAAGAGGGGCGCATGAAAAACTGTTTTTT.